This T cell receptor (beta chain) derives from a study of shared clonotypes between healthy human individuals. Study results and limitations: Generation probabilities were higher for clonotypes shared across all four sorted-subset donors than for unshared ones. A small donor pool kept down the genetic and exposure-history diversity that was represented. Sharing across a few donors was seen in 5% to 5.5% of naive CD4 clonotypes.

This clone was counted a few times. Its antigen is not identified. Germline values: CDR1 MNHNY, CDR2 SVGAGI (reference sequence). Trimming removed 5 bases from V and 0 bases from J, with 8 bases in between. This CDR3 is 14 amino acids long. Assay: immunoSEQ multiplex PCR; the TCRdb copy retains only in-frame clones and omits some. The sample comprises about 2,500,000 clones, more than 80% of which are singletons, and 0.11% to 0.15% rests with the top ten. The V gene is TRBV6-6, the J gene TRBJ1-5; D perhaps matches TRBD1 (5 bases). Sequences were obtained from naive CD4+ T cells sorted from blood. The subset was: CD45RA+ positively selected. The clonotype originates from a man younger than 35 in good health. CDR3 nucleotide sequence: TGTGCCAGCAGTGTTGGGGCTAGCAATCAGCCCCAGCATTTT. This sequence encodes CASSVGASNQPQHF.